The 25 T cell receptor beta chains in this list originate from one sample, sequenced in a study of shared clonotypes between healthy human individuals. The assay was immunoSEQ multiplex PCR, and TCRdb's table has in-frame clones only and misses some. Altogether 560,000 or so clones are present, roughly 95% being singletons, with the ten largest covering 0.11%. Naive CD8 cells lacked CD45RO, underwent positive selection for CCR7 and left out terminally differentiated effector memory CD45RA+ cells. The source material was naive CD8+ T cells sorted from blood. The receptor set was obtained from a woman in her twenties or thirties in good health.

The chain employs TRBV30 and TRBJ1-1; 9 positions match TRBD1. Germline CDR1 GTSNPN, CDR2 SVGIG (reference sequence). This CDR3 has 12 amino acids. Trimming removed 6 bases from V and 11 bases from J; junction bases left unmatched: 10. The CDR3 sequence: CACRDRAFLAFF. For the CDR3, the DNA is TGTGCCTGCCGGGACAGGGCCTTTTTGGCTTTCTTT.

The CDR3 protein is CASSLSGAPYEQYF. In nucleotides, the CDR3 is TGTGCCAGCAGCTTGTCGGGGGCCCCCTACGAGCAGTACTTC. The chain joins TRBV5-6 to TRBJ2-7; perhaps D is TRBD1 or TRBD2 (6 bases each). Between the trimmed V and J ends, which lost 1 base and 2 bases, there was a span of 10 bases. In germline, CDR1 is SGHDT, CDR2 YYEEEE. This CDR3 region has 14 residues.

V is TRBV2 and J is TRBJ2-3, with 10 bases that match TRBD2. The V gene's germline CDR1 is SNHLY and CDR2 FYNNEI. Trimming cost V 5 bases and J 0 bases; bases outside gene matches: 5. The CDR3 contains 16 residues. The CDR3: CASSPPLAGSTDTQYF. In nucleotides, the CDR3 is TGTGCCAGCAGTCCACCACTAGCGGGAAGCACAGATACGCAGTATTTT. The whole variable domain, remainder taken from reference TRBV2 and TRBJ2-3, is EPEVTQTPSHQVTQMGQEVILRCVPISNHLYFYWYRQILGQKVEFLVSFYNNEISEKSEIFDDQFSVERPDGSNFTLKIRSTKLEDSAMYFCASSPPLAGSTDTQYFGPGTRLTVL.

CDR3 residues: CASSLDRGLGQPQHF. As DNA, the CDR3 is TGTGCCAGCAGTCTGGACAGGGGGCTAGGTCAGCCCCAGCATTTT. The genes are TRBV28 and TRBJ1-5; TRBD1 matches 11 bases. Unmatched junction bases numbered 6, after V lost 5 bases and J lost 6 bases. Germline V lookup: CDR1 MDHEN, CDR2 SYDVKM. The CDR3 totals 15 residues.

As DNA, the CDR3 is TGTGCCAGTAGTATAAGCGGGGCCACCTACAATGAGCAGTTCTTC. Its translation is CASSISGATYNEQFF. The chain has TRBV19 and TRBJ2-1, with 7 bases aligning to TRBD2. The CDR3 has 15 amino acids. Germline lookup yields CDR1 LNHDA and CDR2 SQIVND (reference sequence). V lost 2 bases and J lost 2; bases outside the gene matches: 3. Using reference TRBV19 and TRBJ2-1 for the parts outside the CDR3, the full variable domain is DGGITQSPKYLFRKEGQNVTLSCEQNLNHDAMYWYRQDPGQGLRLIYYSQIVNDFQKGDIAEGYSVSREKKESFPLTVTSAQKNPTAFYLCASSISGATYNEQFFGPGTRLTVL.

V gene TRBV5-1 combines with J gene TRBJ2-7; 12 nucleotides align to TRBD2. Germline CDR1 is SGHRS and CDR2 is YFSETQ. The CDR3 totals 17 residues. V trimming: 1 base; J trimming: 4 bases; junction bases outside the gene matches: 9. In DNA form, the CDR3 reads TGCGCCAGCAGCTTGACGGCTAGCGGGAGGGCCACTTACGAGCAGTACTTC. Residues: CASSLTASGRATYEQYF.

This clone was found once. The V call is TRBV2, the J call TRBJ2-7, with D perhaps TRBD2 (5 bases). Germline values: CDR1 SNHLY, CDR2 FYNNEI. V lost 4 bases, J lost 3 bases, and 10 bases lay in between. The CDR3 runs to 13 residues. CDR3 residues: CASSAWGDYEQYF. The CDR3 coding sequence is TGTGCCAGCAGTGCCTGGGGAGACTACGAGCAGTACTTC.

V is TRBV7-9 and J is TRBJ1-1, with 9 bases fitting TRBD1. Losses at the gene ends were 8 bases for V and 7 bases for J; bases not matched to a gene: 11. There are 14 residues in the CDR3. In germline, CDR1 is SEHNR, CDR2 FQNEAQ (reference sequence). Here the CDR3 DNA reads TGTGCCAGCGCCGACGGACAGGGGCCGTTTGAAGCTTTCTTT. It specifies CASADGQGPFEAFF.

V and J are TRBV6-6 and TRBJ1-2; D is possibly TRBD1 (6 bases). Looked up from germline, CDR1 is MNHNY and CDR2 is SVGAGI (reference sequence). The CDR3 sequence is 13 residues long. Trimming pared 10 bases from V and 8 bases from J, leaving 20 bases between. The CDR3 loop is CATAFHRADGYTF. As DNA, the CDR3 is TGTGCCACCGCTTTCCACAGGGCGGACGGCTACACCTTC.

The J gene is TRBJ1-1, the V gene TRBV21-1. TRBV21-1 is a pseudogene segment. The CDR3 has 17 residues. Here the CDR3 DNA reads TGTGCCAGCAGTAAATCACCATACCGAATGGGGGACACTGAAGCTTTCTTT. This gives the protein CASSKSPYRMGDTEAFF.

V is TRBV2 and J is TRBJ2-7, with no clear D. From germline, CDR1 is SNHLY and CDR2 FYNNEI. The CDR3 length is 14 residues. Between the trimmed V and J ends, which lost 8 bases and 2 bases, there was a span of 16 bases. In nucleotides, the CDR3 is TGTGCCAGCGGCTACTCTGGGCACCCCTACGAGCAGTACTTC. Protein: CASGYSGHPYEQYF.

The chain employs TRBV7-6 and TRBJ2-7, with 8 nucleotides matching TRBD2. The V and J ends lost 1 base and 3 bases, in that order; junction bases with no gene match: 5. Germline loops: CDR1 SGHVS, CDR2 FNYEAQ. The CDR3 has 15 residues. The CDR3 sequence: CASSLVAGGIYEQYF. The CDR3, as DNA: TGTGCCAGCAGCTTAGTGGCGGGAGGTATCTACGAGCAGTACTTC.

J is TRBJ2-1 and V is TRBV2; TRBD1 might be the D (5 bases). V was pared by 9 bases and J by 10 bases, with 13 bases between. The length of the CDR3 is 11 residues. Germline loops: CDR1 SNHLY, CDR2 FYNNEI. The CDR3 nucleotides are TGTGCCAGTGCAGGGCATTACGAGCAGTTCTTC. Its translation: CASAGHYEQFF.

Comments on this clone: Other DNA sequences within the sample encode an identical CDR3. This chain joins TRBV27 and TRBJ1-5; D gene unclear. Trimming cost V 5 bases and J 0 bases, with 8 bases left between them. There are 14 residues in the CDR3. CDR1 is MNHEY and CDR2 is SMNVEV in the germline V gene (reference sequence). CDR3 bases: TGTGCCAGCAGTACGGGTGGTAGCAATCAGCCCCAGCATTTT. It translates to CASSTGGSNQPQHF.

The chain employs TRBV9 and TRBJ2-3, with TRBD2 matching 12 bases. V lost 3 bases and J lost 2; bases outside the gene matches: 4. The CDR3 extends over 16 amino acids. Germline V gene lookup returns CDR1 SGDLS and CDR2 YYNGEE. DNA for the CDR3: TGTGCCAGCAGCGAACCTAGCGGGAGGGTCACAGATACGCAGTATTTT. This gives the protein CASSEPSGRVTDTQYF.

The chain uses TRBV4-1 and TRBJ2-4; TRBD1 aligns across 8 bases. Germline V CDR1 and CDR2: MGHRA, YSYEKL. The trim removed 4 bases at V and 0 bases at J, leaving 17 bases unmatched. This CDR3 contains 20 residues. For the CDR3, the DNA is TGCGCCAGCAGCCCCTGGCCCGGGACAGGTCACCTTAAAGCCAAAAACATTCAGTACTTC. Translating gives CASSPWPGTGHLKAKNIQYF.

The chain uses TRBV5-1 and TRBJ2-1, with 12 bases lining up with TRBD2. The germline CDR1 and CDR2 sequences are SGHRS and YFSETQ. V shed 4 bases, J shed 8 bases, and the junction held 10 bases outside the gene matches. CDR3 length: 16 residues. CDR3 region: CASSARRLAGADEQFF. CDR3 bases: TGCGCCAGCAGCGCCCGAAGACTAGCGGGAGCCGATGAGCAGTTCTTC.

This rearrangement joins TRBV27 to TRBJ1-1, with 9 bases identical to TRBD1. CDR3 length: 13 residues. Germline V gene sequence: CDR1 MNHEY, CDR2 SMNVEV (reference sequence). The ends lost 5 bases at V and 12 bases at J; junction bases unmatched: 10. CDR3 nucleotide sequence: TGTGCCAGCAGTCTAACCCTGGGACAGGGAACTTTCTTT. This sequence encodes CASSLTLGQGTFF.

This rearrangement joins TRBV5-8 to TRBJ1-3, with 7 bases matching TRBD1. This CDR3 contains 13 residues. The germline gives CDR1 SGHTS, CDR2 YDEGEE. The V gene end was trimmed by 4 bases and the J gene end by 2 bases; junction bases not matched to a gene: 0. CDR3 protein: CASSQGAGNTIYF. Written as DNA, the CDR3 is TGTGCCAGCAGCCAGGGGGCTGGAAACACCATATATTTT. Together with reference TRBV5-8 and TRBJ1-3, the CDR3 gives the full variable domain: EAGVTQSPTHLIKTRGQQATLRCSPISGHTSVYWYQQALGLGLQFLLWYDEGEERNRGNFPPRFSGRQFPNYSSELNVNALELEDSALYLCASSQGAGNTIYFGEGSWLTVV.

CDR3 DNA sequence: TGCGCCAGCAGCCAATACATAGGGACTAGCGGGAGGGGAAGCGAGCAGTACTTC. Translation gives CASSQYIGTSGRGSEQYF. The chain couples TRBV4-1 to TRBJ2-7, with 16 bases matching TRBD2. Per the germline V gene, CDR1 is MGHRA and CDR2 is YSYEKL. There are 18 residues in the CDR3. V lost 2 bases to trimming and J lost 6 bases; unmatched junction nucleotides: 10.

The rearrangement uses TRBV27 and TRBJ1-2; maybe TRBD1 (6 bases). The length of the CDR3 is 15 residues. V was trimmed by 3 bases and J by 6 bases, leaving 17 bases between them. Per germline, CDR1 MNHEY and CDR2 SMNVEV (reference sequence). The CDR3 region is CASSFAGAVSHGYTF. For the CDR3, the DNA is TGTGCCAGCAGTTTTGCAGGGGCTGTCAGTCATGGCTACACCTTC.

The table lists this clone with a count of one. The gene calls are TRBV5-6 and TRBJ2-5; perhaps TRBD1 as D (7 bases). Trimming took off 0 bases at V and 2 bases at J, with 17 bases between the two ends. This CDR3 is built from 17 residues. Germline loops: CDR1 SGHDT, CDR2 YYEEEE. The CDR3 DNA reads TGTGCCAGCAGCTTGGAGGAGGGGGCCGGCTCGCAAGAGACCCAGTACTTC. This codes for CASSLEEGAGSQETQYF.

As regards this clone: The sample holds other DNA sequences that translate to the same CDR3. The V and J genes are TRBV9 and TRBJ1-5, with D perhaps matching TRBD1 (5 bases). Trimming shortened V by 2 bases and J by 1 base, and 7 bases separated the two germline ends. The CDR3 sequence is 14 residues long. The germline CDR1 and CDR2 sequences are SGDLS and YYNGEE. CDR3: CASSVGGSNQPQHF. The CDR3 DNA follows: TGTGCCAGCAGCGTTGGGGGAAGCAATCAGCCCCAGCATTTT.

This chain links TRBV1 with TRBJ2-5; the table's D gene call, TRBD1, was not cross checked with the DNA. TRBV1 is labeled a pseudogene. This CDR3 has 13 amino acids. The CDR3 reads CTSSQVQGTNEYF. For the CDR3, the DNA is TGCACCAGCAGCCAAGTTCAGGGGACCAATGAGTACTTC.

V gene TRBV28 combines with J gene TRBJ2-1; 11 bases agree with TRBD1. This CDR3 region has 16 residues. V trimming: 3 bases; J trimming: 7 bases; junction bases outside the gene matches: 8. Looked up from germline, CDR1 is MDHEN and CDR2 is SYDVKM. The CDR3 DNA reads TGTGCCAGCAGTTTTTCGAGGGACAGGGGGGGTAATGAGCAGTTCTTC. Translated, it gives CASSFSRDRGGNEQFF.